Listed here is a single T cell receptor (beta chain). The antigen this receptor binds is unknown. No qualities accompany the bases; no much larger clone lies one base away. Each collaborating institution followed its own protocols to collect whole blood in K2EDTA tubes. For TCRbeta analysis, collaborators shipped samples as frozen whole blood, isolated PBMCs, or DNA extracted from either of those sample types. Relative to germline, V is missing 6 bases and J is missing 3 bases, with 8 bases of the junction outside any gene match. Sequences SGDLS (CDR1) and YYNGEE (CDR2) are obtained from the germline V gene. Spanning cysteine to phenylalanine, the CDR3 consists of 15 amino acids. Only the CDR3 part of the read is kept: 45 bases, read in frame from the first base. The data belong to a study of blood T cell repertoires in COVID-19 (dated by TCRdb to the early 2020s). Regarding the complete study: Samples covering the acute and convalescent phases of COVID-19 were provided by collaborators in the United States, Italy and Spain. The prospective study material was composed of cDNA or gDNA derived from T cells, B-cell-depleted T cells, or PBMCs. Subjects who had been exposed to COVID-19, were actively infected with it, or had recovered from it provided the deeply sampled blood TCRbeta repertoires that made up the dataset. The repertoires were made available in a free public database intended to serve as a resource for research on the immune response to SARS-CoV-2. Samples were obtained from the ongoing ImmuneRACE study (first 160 participants) and from some 1,300 subjects provided by 6 global collaborators. The sample metadata nearly always contained a de-identified subject ID, COVID-19 status, age in years and sex. Where available, HLA class I and class II types were obtained from metadata supplied by the sample provider rather than from assay-based typing. General findings and caveats noted by the study authors: How much clinical and demographic metadata was included differed by source and by participant, and the metadata was provided uncurated.

TCRbeta CDR3 regions were amplified from genomic DNA using the immunoSEQ Assay, a bias-controlled multiplex PCR. Concerning the study's data processing: Within the assay, amplification of reference gene primers was used to estimate how many nucleated cells each sample contained. To quantify the absolute abundance of each unique TCRbeta CDR3 rearrangement, sequence reads were collapsed and filtered. For each sample, productive Simpson clonality was calculated by taking the square root of Simpson's diversity index across productive rearrangements. Drawn from immuneACCESS, this table holds only the in-frame rearrangements with V and J called that TCRdb kept. Clones are partly lost; checked studies trace under half to an unresolved V gene and leave the rest unexplained. V and J calls plus clone size are reproduced from that table; the DNA served to infer D and trimming. The sample records 70,000 or so clones, about 69% of which are singletons. The top ten hold around 21% of the sample.

The chain uses TRBV9 and TRBJ2-2, with TRBD1 identical over 7 junction bases. The sequence was obtained from a man between 65 and 79 years old with acute or convalescent COVID-19. Specimen: peripheral blood. The CDR3 region reads CASTLTGADTGELFF. The nucleotide sequence is given as TGTGCCAGCACCCTAACAGGGGCGGACACCGGGGAGCTGTTTTTT.